These 8 T cell receptor beta chains came from one sample sequenced in a study of blood T cell repertoires in COVID-19. Sequencing used immunoSEQ multiplex PCR; TCRdb keeps in-frame clones, though not all of them. The repertoire holds some 100,000 clones, with over 75% as singletons. What was sequenced was peripheral blood. These receptors all come from a human donor in a cohort sampled during active COVID-19.

The genes are TRBV7-9 and TRBJ2-7, with 7 bases aligning to TRBD1. Germline CDR1 is SEHNR and CDR2 is FQNEAQ (reference sequence). The CDR3 is made up of 16 amino acids. V gave up 5 bases and J gave up 1 base; unmatched junction bases: 11. The CDR3 DNA reads TGTGCCAGCAGCCAAGGGACAGTGGGGAGTTCCTACGAGCAGTACTTC. Amino acids: CASSQGTVGSSYEQYF. Full variable domain (missing parts from reference TRBV7-9 and TRBJ2-7): DTGVSQNPRHKITKRGQNVTFRCDPISEHNRLYWYRQTLGQGPEFLTYFQNEAQLEKSRLLSDRFSAERPKGSFSTLEIQRTEQGDSAMYLCASSQGTVGSSYEQYFGPGTRLTVT.

This chain links TRBV5-4 with TRBJ2-5, with 7 bases fitting TRBD2. Germline-derived CDR1 and CDR2 are SGHNT and YYREEE (reference sequence). Losses at the gene ends were 7 bases for V and 4 bases for J; bases not matched to a gene: 10. The CDR3 is made up of 14 amino acids. The CDR3 is CASSAGVVGETQYF. CDR3 nucleotide sequence: TGTGCCAGCTCGGCGGGAGTCGTTGGAGAGACCCAGTACTTC.

The chain has TRBV4-3 and TRBJ1-6; D call uncertain. The CDR3 has 17 amino acids. CDR1 and CDR2 from the germline V gene are LGHNA and YSLEER. V lost 1 base to trimming and J lost 6 bases, with 16 bases between them. The CDR3 region has the DNA TGCGCCAGCAGCCAAGTTCTAACGGGGAACGGTAATTCACCCCTCCACTTT. This translates into CASSQVLTGNGNSPLHF.

V and J are TRBV19 and TRBJ1-1; unclear D gene. The CDR3 totals 13 residues. CDR1 is LNHDA and CDR2 is SQIVND in the germline V gene (reference sequence). V was trimmed by 8 bases and J by 4 bases, leaving 14 bases between them. The CDR3 DNA is TGTGCCAGTTCAGAAAGGGAGGGCACTGAAGCTTTCTTT. Translating it yields CASSEREGTEAFF.

The rearrangement joins TRBV2 to TRBJ2-2; 14 positions match TRBD2. The CDR3 has 15 amino acids. Germline lookup yields CDR1 SNHLY and CDR2 FYNNEI. The J segment lost 8 bases and the V segment lost 6 bases, leaving 5 bases of the junction unmatched. CDR3: CASRGLAGVIGELFF. In DNA form, the CDR3 reads TGTGCCAGCAGGGGACTAGCGGGAGTCATAGGGGAGCTGTTTTTT.

The chain carries TRBV5-1 and TRBJ1-1; 10 bases align to TRBD1. Germline CDR1 SGHRS, CDR2 YFSETQ. Trimming took 1 base from V and 7 from J; bases not matched to a gene: 7. This CDR3 region has 15 residues. The DNA for the CDR3 is TGCGCCAGCAGCTTGCAGACAGGGGGCCCCCTTGAAGCTTTCTTT. Translation: CASSLQTGGPLEAFF.

The chain employs TRBV19 and TRBJ2-2; D gene unclear. With 4 bases removed from V and 3 bases from J, the gap between germline ends came to 9 bases. Germline V gene sequence: CDR1 LNHDA, CDR2 SQIVND (reference sequence). This CDR3 comprises 14 residues. CDR3 DNA: TGTGCCAGTAGTACCTCACTACACACCGGGGAGCTGTTTTTT. It codes for CASSTSLHTGELFF.

This clone has only a few counts. The chain recombines TRBV20-1 with TRBJ2-1, with a tentative D call TRBD2 (5 bases). Germline assignment: CDR1 DFQATT and CDR2 SNEGSKA (reference sequence). This CDR3 spans 11 amino acids. V gave up 6 bases and J gave up 8 bases, with 11 bases separating them. This CDR3 is CSAVLVHEQFF. DNA of the CDR3: TGCAGTGCAGTACTAGTCCATGAGCAGTTCTTC.